These 18 T cell receptor beta chains came from one sample sequenced in a study of B cell selection in AIRE deficiency. Profiled with immunoSEQ multiplex PCR; TCRdb holds only in-frame clones, not every one. The sample contains roughly 24,000 clones, 92% of which appear only once. Regulatory T cells were sorted as CD4+CD25hiCD127low/negative. Specimen: CD4+CD25+ Tregs sorted from PBMCs. The receptors were sampled from a human donor in good health.

V is TRBV6-5 and J is TRBJ1-5, with 8 positions matching TRBD1. The CDR3 spans 15 residues. Germline CDR1 and CDR2: MNHEY and SVGAGI. The J segment lost 2 bases and the V segment lost 4 bases, leaving 4 bases of the junction unmatched. CDR3 DNA sequence: TGTGCCAGCAGTTCCCAGGGGGCGGGCAATCAGCCCCAGCATTTT. Residues: CASSSQGAGNQPQHF.

The chain combines TRBV9 with TRBJ2-3; D is possibly TRBD1 or TRBD2 (5 bases each). From germline, CDR1 is SGDLS and CDR2 YYNGEE. With 2 bases removed from V and 0 bases from J, the gap between germline ends came to 16 bases. This CDR3 has 17 amino acids. The CDR3 nucleotides read TGTGCCAGCAGCGTGGGCCCTGGGGGTTGGAGCACAGATACGCAGTATTTT. It encodes CASSVGPGGWSTDTQYF.

This sequence joins TRBV27 and TRBJ1-2; perhaps TRBD1 as D (6 bases). V lost 2 bases to trimming and J lost 4 bases, with 8 bases between them. Germline values: CDR1 MNHEY, CDR2 SMNVEV (reference sequence). The CDR3 has 13 residues. CDR3 coding DNA: TGTGCCAGCAGTTTAAAGGGGGTCTATGGCTACACCTTC. This codes for CASSLKGVYGYTF.

J is TRBJ2-2 and V is TRBV7-2; no definite D call. CDR3 length: 15 amino acids. CDR1 and CDR2 (germline): SGHTA, FQGNSA. Trimming took off 5 bases at V and 1 base at J, with 11 bases between the two ends. The CDR3, as DNA: TGTGCCAGCAGCCCCACACGACAGAACACCGGGGAGCTGTTTTTT. Translating it yields CASSPTRQNTGELFF.

The chain couples TRBV6-1 to TRBJ1-1; 12 bases match TRBD1. Germline assignment: CDR1 MNHNS and CDR2 SASEGT. The V segment lost 3 bases and the J segment 5 bases; nucleotides outside the gene matches: 7. CDR3 length equals 16 residues. This CDR3 reads CASSEGQGARRTEAFF. CDR3 nucleotide sequence: TGTGCCAGCAGTGAGGGACAGGGGGCTCGTAGAACTGAAGCTTTCTTT.

J is TRBJ1-2 and V is TRBV7-9; the D is unclear. The germline V and J ends were trimmed by 0 bases and 8 bases, with 13 bases remaining between them. Per the germline V gene, CDR1 is SEHNR and CDR2 is FQNEAQ (reference sequence). This CDR3 is 14 amino acids long. Written as DNA, the CDR3 is TGTGCCAGCAGCTTAGCGCAAGTAGGGAGCGGCTACACCTTC. Its translation is CASSLAQVGSGYTF.

The chain employs TRBV5-1 and TRBJ1-1, with D hard to call. V was pared by 4 bases and J by 0 bases, with 10 bases between. There are 14 residues in the CDR3. In germline, CDR1 is SGHRS, CDR2 YFSETQ. CDR3 DNA: TGCGCCAGCAGCAAGGAGCAGATGAACACTGAAGCTTTCTTT. Its translation is CASSKEQMNTEAFF.

The J gene is TRBJ2-5, the V gene TRBV5-1; TRBD2 agrees at 8 bases. V lost 5 bases, J lost 2 bases, and 8 bases stayed unmatched. The V gene's germline CDR1 is SGHRS and CDR2 YFSETQ. This CDR3 is built from 15 residues. The CDR3 DNA reads TGCGCCAGCAGGATGACTAGCGTGAGACAAGAGACCCAGTACTTC. This codes for CASRMTSVRQETQYF.

V gene TRBV6-5 combines with J gene TRBJ2-7, with a weak D call TRBD1 (6 bases). Germline V gives CDR1 MNHEY, CDR2 SVGAGI. CDR3 size: 15 residues. V was cut by 6 bases and J by 6 bases, with 21 bases left in between. This chain's CDR3 is CASRKDSPTLGEQYF. As DNA, the CDR3 is TGTGCCAGCAGGAAGGACAGCCCGACCCTTGGCGAGCAGTACTTC.

The genes are TRBV19 and TRBJ1-1, with D perhaps TRBD1 (6 bases). With 6 bases removed from V and 7 bases from J, the gap between germline ends came to 18 bases. CDR1 and CDR2 from the germline V gene are LNHDA and SQIVND (reference sequence). The CDR3 is made up of 14 amino acids. CDR3 DNA: TGTGCCAGTAGGGGAGCCCAGGGGAATTTTGAAGCTTTCTTT. As protein: CASRGAQGNFEAFF.

This sequence joins TRBV19 and TRBJ1-3; 7 bases are a match to TRBD1. Germline assignment: CDR1 LNHDA and CDR2 SQIVND (reference sequence). Trimming removed 4 bases from V and 4 bases from J; junction bases left unmatched: 10. CDR3 length: 16 residues. CDR3 protein: CASSTPKGASGNTIYF. The DNA of the CDR3 is TGTGCCAGTAGTACCCCGAAGGGGGCAAGCGGAAACACCATATATTTT.

This chain joins TRBV6-1 and TRBJ1-4; D gene unclear. The germline CDR1 and CDR2 sequences are MNHNS and SASEGT. Between the trimmed V and J ends, which lost 4 bases and 9 bases, there was a span of 6 bases. The CDR3 loop spans 11 amino acids. The CDR3 nucleotides read TGTGCCAGCAGTGTCGAGAAAAAACTGTTTTTT. This encodes CASSVEKKLFF.

The V gene is TRBV5-1, the J gene TRBJ1-1; tentatively, D is TRBD1 (6 bases). Germline V gives CDR1 SGHRS, CDR2 YFSETQ. Trimming cost V 2 bases and J 4 bases, with 12 bases left between them. The CDR3 runs to 14 residues. The CDR3 here is CASSFAGAGTEAFF. CDR3 coding DNA: TGCGCCAGCAGCTTCGCGGGGGCAGGCACTGAAGCTTTCTTT.

The chain carries TRBV20-1 and TRBJ2-5; no firm D call. Germline CDR1 is DFQATT and CDR2 is SNEGSKA (reference sequence). The CDR3 is made up of 11 amino acids. CDR3 nucleotides: TGCAGCGCGGATTACCAAGAGACCCAGTACTTC. Protein sequence: CSADYQETQYF.

V is TRBV7-9 and J is TRBJ1-1, with D unclear. Trimming left V 3 bases short and J 0 bases short, with 8 bases between. CDR3 length: 14 residues. Per germline, CDR1 SEHNR and CDR2 FQNEAQ (reference sequence). CDR3 in amino acids: CASSFSQLNTEAFF. The CDR3 bases are TGTGCCAGCAGCTTTTCCCAGTTGAACACTGAAGCTTTCTTT.

The J gene is TRBJ2-5, the V gene TRBV5-1, with D perhaps assigned TRBD1 or TRBD2 (6 bases each). V was trimmed by 4 bases and J by 4 bases, leaving 17 bases between them. Germline CDR1 reads SGHRS; CDR2 reads YFSETQ. The CDR3 loop spans 15 amino acids. The CDR3 loop is CASSPFGGQVETQYF. CDR3 in DNA: TGCGCCAGCAGCCCTTTTGGGGGGCAGGTAGAGACCCAGTACTTC.

V gene TRBV10-1 combines with J gene TRBJ2-1; 10 bases align to TRBD2. The CDR3 is 15 residues long. V shed 6 bases, J shed 7 bases, and the junction held 9 bases outside the gene matches. Per the germline V gene, CDR1 is WNHNN and CDR2 is SYGVQD (reference sequence). CDR3 residues: CASSQSGGARNEQFF. CDR3 sequence (DNA): TGCGCCAGCAGCCAGAGCGGGGGGGCCAGGAATGAGCAGTTCTTC.

This clone showed up just once. The chain recombines TRBV7-2 with TRBJ2-6; no definite D call. V lost 2 bases and J 1 base, leaving 9 bases between the germline ends. The CDR3 totals 16 residues. Germline assignment: CDR1 SGHTA and CDR2 FQGNSA. The CDR3 is CASSLSGPSGANVLTF. The DNA of the CDR3 is TGTGCCAGCAGCTTAAGTGGGCCTTCTGGGGCCAACGTCCTGACTTTC.